This T cell receptor (beta chain) originates from a study of blood T cell repertoires in COVID-19. Across the study: Material from acute and convalescent COVID-19 was sourced from the United States, Italy and Spain. Sample material is recorded as cDNA or gDNA derived from T cells, B-cell-depleted T cells, or PBMCs.

Germline V gives CDR1 SNHLY, CDR2 FYNNEI. The CDR3 sequence is 15 residues long. Trimming cost V 4 bases and J 0 bases, with 9 bases left between them. In the source study's methods: It was from reference gene primer amplification that nucleated cell counts were estimated. Assay: immunoSEQ multiplex PCR; the TCRdb copy retains only in-frame clones and omits some. The D gene and trimming were derived from the DNA, and the V and J assignments and clone size from that table. The sample carries roughly 250,000 clones, 82% recorded once. The specimen sequenced was peripheral blood. The chain couples TRBV2 to TRBJ2-2, with D unclear. This TCR derives from a woman aged 60 to 75 with active or convalescent COVID-19. CDR3 DNA: TGTGCCAGCAGTGCTGAGACATCGAACACCGGGGAGCTGTTTTTT. As protein: CASSAETSNTGELFF.